One and the same sample provided the 24 T cell receptor beta chains below, sequenced in a study of Ad26.COV2.S vaccination and SARS-CoV-2 variants. This sample's treatment: some 20 received Ad26.COV2.S at low or high dose, single or two shots; about five received placebo; per-sample allocation not given. Each sample was drawn 63 days after the first injection (of vaccine or placebo). Here immunoSEQ multiplex PCR was the method, and the copy in TCRdb shows in-frame clones only, minus some. The profile covers a few hundred thousand clones, with about 83% appearing a single time and roughly 7.4% taken by the ten largest. The source was peripheral blood, collected in a trial of Ad26.COV2.S vaccine versus placebo. The receptor source for this set is a person between 18 and 65 years old who received the Ad26.COV2.S COVID-19 vaccine or a placebo.

V and J are TRBV9 and TRBJ1-5; D is unclear. The CDR3 covers 15 residues. V lost 3 bases to trimming and J lost 4 bases, with 14 bases between them. Per the germline V gene, CDR1 is SGDLS and CDR2 is YYNGEE. CDR3 loop: CASSAAPTPNQPQHF. In nucleotides, the CDR3 is TGTGCCAGCAGCGCCGCCCCGACTCCAAATCAGCCCCAGCATTTT.

CDR3 region: CASSQGAGEKFF. CDR3 bases: TGCGCCAGCAGCCAGGGGGCAGGGGAGAAGTTCTTC. This chain connects TRBV4-1 to TRBJ2-1; possibly TRBD1 for D (6 bases). The CDR3 has 12 residues. The V end lost 3 bases, the J end lost 14 bases, and 14 bases lay between the germline ends. CDR1 is MGHRA, CDR2 YSYEKL, per germline.

V gene TRBV7-2 combines with J gene TRBJ2-2; D is unresolved. Per germline, CDR1 SGHTA and CDR2 FQGNSA. The CDR3 is 15 residues long. Trimming left V 1 base short and J 0 bases short, with 6 bases between. The CDR3 sequence: CASSLEGSNTGELFF. DNA of the CDR3: TGTGCCAGCAGCTTAGAGGGTTCGAACACCGGGGAGCTGTTTTTT. Full variable domain (rest looked up from reference TRBV7-2 and TRBJ2-2): GAGVSQSPSNKVTEKGKDVELRCDPISGHTALYWYRQSLGQGLEFLIYFQGNSAPDKSGLPSDRFSAERTGGSVSTLTIQRTQQEDSAVYLCASSLEGSNTGELFFGEGSRLTVL.

The gene calls are TRBV5-1 and TRBJ2-2, with D maybe TRBD2 (6 bases). The V and J ends lost 0 bases and 4 bases respectively, with 7 bases between them. Germline CDR1 SGHRS, CDR2 YFSETQ. The CDR3 covers 14 residues. For the CDR3, the DNA is TGCGCCAGCAGCTTGGTTAGCGGCACCGGGGAGCTGTTTTTT. It encodes CASSLVSGTGELFF.

This clone is a singleton in its sample. J is TRBJ1-2 and V is TRBV19, with D uncertain. Germline CDR1 reads LNHDA; CDR2 reads SQIVND (reference sequence). The CDR3 runs 14 residues. V was pared by 1 base and J by 4 bases, with 10 bases between. The CDR3 DNA reads TGTGCCAGTAGTATAGGTGGGCTGGCCTATGGCTACACCTTC. It is translated as CASSIGGLAYGYTF.

This chain uses TRBV27 with TRBJ2-5; no clear D gene. V lost 5 bases and J 5 bases, leaving 12 bases between the germline ends. CDR1 and CDR2 (germline): MNHEY, SMNVEV (reference sequence). The CDR3 contains 13 residues. In DNA form, the CDR3 reads TGTGCCAGCAGTCCAAGGTACGGCGAGACCCAGTACTTC. Protein: CASSPRYGETQYF.

The chain combines TRBV27 with TRBJ2-7; D may be TRBD1 or TRBD2 (5 bases each). This CDR3 has 15 residues. V lost 3 bases, J lost 3 bases, and 15 bases lay in between. In germline, CDR1 is MNHEY, CDR2 SMNVEV (reference sequence). CDR3 loop: CASSFGWGPIYEQYF. The DNA for the CDR3 is TGTGCCAGCAGTTTTGGTTGGGGACCAATCTACGAGCAGTACTTC.

The V call is TRBV12-3 or TRBV12-4, the J call TRBJ2-7; D uncertain. Trimming shortened V by 3 bases and J by 7 bases, and 13 bases separated the two germline ends. The CDR3 totals 13 residues. This CDR3 is CASSLFGLPEQYF. The CDR3 DNA follows: TGTGCCAGCAGTTTGTTTGGGTTGCCGGAGCAGTACTTC.

This clone appeared once. The chain combines TRBV27 with TRBJ2-3; 11 bases map to TRBD2. The V gene end was trimmed by 6 bases and the J gene end by 5 bases; junction bases not matched to a gene: 16. This CDR3 spans 18 amino acids. Germline CDR1 is MNHEY and CDR2 is SMNVEV (reference sequence). As DNA, the CDR3 is TGTGCCAGCAGCCAGACTAGCGGGATCGGCGGGTCCATAGATACGCAGTATTTT. Residues: CASSQTSGIGGSIDTQYF.

The V call is TRBV6-6, the J call TRBJ1-6; D possibly corresponds to TRBD1 (5 bases). This CDR3 has 14 amino acids. Germline V gene data show CDR1 as MNHNY and CDR2 as SVGAGI (reference sequence). With 2 bases removed from V and 7 bases from J, the gap between germline ends came to 9 bases. The CDR3 spells CASSYGTLNSPLHF. The CDR3 bases are TGTGCCAGCAGTTACGGGACCCTCAATTCACCCCTCCACTTT.

The chain couples TRBV4-1 to TRBJ1-4; maybe TRBD1 (5 bases). Germline V gene lookup returns CDR1 MGHRA and CDR2 YSYEKL. Trimming left V 4 bases short and J 0 bases short, with 18 bases between. The CDR3 loop spans 18 amino acids. CDR3 DNA: TGCGCCAGCAGCCCAATCCCCGGGGGGTTCGCAACTAATGAAAAACTGTTTTTT. This translates into CASSPIPGGFATNEKLFF.

V usage is TRBV16 and J usage is TRBJ2-1; D ambiguous. V was pared by 4 bases and J by 2 bases, with 12 bases between. The CDR3 runs to 15 residues. Germline CDR1 is KGHSY and CDR2 is FQNENV. The CDR3 DNA reads as TGTGCCAGCAGCCTCTTGACTGGGACCTACAATGAGCAGTTCTTC. Protein product: CASSLLTGTYNEQFF.

The chain employs TRBV6-5 and TRBJ2-3; no definite D call. The V end lost 5 bases, the J end lost 0 bases, and 12 bases lay between the germline ends. Germline V gene lookup returns CDR1 MNHEY and CDR2 SVGAGI. The CDR3 length is 15 residues. CDR3 in amino acids: CASSPQAASTDTQYF. CDR3 sequence (DNA): TGTGCCAGCAGTCCCCAGGCGGCTAGCACAGATACGCAGTATTTT.

The rearrangement joins TRBV14 to TRBJ1-1; no clear D gene. Looked up from germline, CDR1 is SGHDN and CDR2 is FVKESK. The CDR3 is 14 amino acids. V was pared by 1 base and J by 1 base, with 7 bases between. This CDR3 is CASSQAFSNTEAFF. DNA for the CDR3: TGTGCCAGCAGCCAAGCATTTTCGAACACTGAAGCTTTCTTT.

The chain uses TRBV5-1 and TRBJ2-7; D is unclear. Germline V gene lookup returns CDR1 SGHRS and CDR2 YFSETQ. This CDR3 is built from 13 residues. The ends were cut back, 3 bases at V and 0 bases at J, with 7 bases in the middle. The CDR3 DNA reads TGCGCCAGCAGCTCGGAAGGCTCCTACGAGCAGTACTTC. It specifies CASSSEGSYEQYF. Complete variable domain (other parts from reference TRBV5-1 and TRBJ2-7): KAGVTQTPRYLIKTRGQQVTLSCSPISGHRSVSWYQQTPGQGLQFLFEYFSETQRNKGNFPGRFSGRQFSNSRSEMNVSTLELGDSALYLCASSSEGSYEQYFGPGTRLTVT.

This chain connects TRBV7-6 to TRBJ2-7, with 8 positions matching TRBD2. The CDR3 has 14 residues. Germline CDR1 reads SGHVS; CDR2 reads FNYEAQ. V shed 5 bases and J 2 bases; nucleotides not matched to a gene: 5. The CDR3 is CASSPGTSTYEQYF. The CDR3, as DNA: TGTGCCAGCAGCCCCGGGACTAGTACCTACGAGCAGTACTTC.

This clone has a handful of counts. The V and J genes are TRBV27 and TRBJ1-6, with 11 bases fitting TRBD1. The V gene end was trimmed by 6 bases and the J gene end by 11 bases; junction bases not matched to a gene: 12. CDR1 is MNHEY, CDR2 SMNVEV, per germline (reference sequence). The CDR3 runs 16 residues. The CDR3 DNA reads as TGTGCCAGCAGCTCGCGGGGGGACAGGGGGTATCCACCCCTCCACTTT. Translated: CASSSRGDRGYPPLHF.

The CDR3, as DNA: TGTGCCAGCAGTCCTCTTTCAGGGAAAACTAGCACAGATACGCAGTATTTT. It yields the protein CASSPLSGKTSTDTQYF. The gene calls are TRBV6-6 and TRBJ2-3; a possible D gene is TRBD1 (5 bases). V shed 5 bases and J shed 0 bases, with 18 bases lying between them. CDR3 length: 17 amino acids. Germline CDR1 reads MNHNY; CDR2 reads SVGAGI (reference sequence).

The rearrangement uses TRBV5-5 and TRBJ1-5; 7 bases agree with TRBD1. With 5 bases clipped from V and 3 bases from J, the junction kept 14 bases outside the gene matches. This CDR3 spans 17 amino acids. Germline V gives CDR1 SGHKS, CDR2 YYEKEE (reference sequence). CDR3 protein: CASSSDREDLLNQPQHF. The CDR3 DNA reads TGTGCCAGCAGTTCCGACAGGGAAGATCTACTCAATCAGCCCCAGCATTTT.

The chain is built from TRBV2 and TRBJ1-1, with D tentatively TRBD1 (6 bases). The germline CDR1 and CDR2 sequences are SNHLY and FYNNEI. The CDR3 sequence is 13 residues long. V was shortened by 6 bases and J by 1 base, with 9 bases between the two germline ends. The CDR3 DNA reads TGTGCCAGCAGAGTACAGGGGAACACTGAAGCTTTCTTT. This encodes CASRVQGNTEAFF.

This chain links TRBV6-5 with TRBJ2-3, with a tentative D call TRBD2 (6 bases). The CDR3 loop spans 15 amino acids. The V and J ends lost 2 bases and 4 bases respectively, with 13 bases between them. Looked up from germline, CDR1 is MNHEY and CDR2 is SVGAGI. CDR3 in DNA: TGTGCCAGCAGTTACCGGGGACTTGAGGCAGATACGCAGTATTTT. Translated, it gives CASSYRGLEADTQYF.

The rearrangement uses TRBV7-9 and TRBJ1-5; D uncertain. This CDR3 is built from 14 residues. With 6 bases removed from V and 5 bases from J, the gap between germline ends came to 14 bases. CDR1 SEHNR and CDR2 FQNEAQ come from the germline V gene (reference sequence). CDR3 region: CASRPGDGDQPQHF. In nucleotides, the CDR3 is TGTGCCAGCAGGCCTGGCGACGGGGATCAGCCCCAGCATTTT.

This rearrangement joins TRBV2 to TRBJ2-3; D might be TRBD2 (5 bases). The CDR3 is made up of 15 amino acids. V lost 4 bases to trimming and J lost 4 bases, with 15 bases between them. Germline V gene lookup returns CDR1 SNHLY and CDR2 FYNNEI. The CDR3 nucleotides read TGTGCCAGCAGTGCGGGAAGAACAGCCCCAGATACGCAGTATTTT. Translation: CASSAGRTAPDTQYF.

This clone was recorded a few times. The J gene is TRBJ1-6, the V gene TRBV3-1 (or the pseudogene TRBV3-2), with unresolved D. Trimming stripped 0 bases from V and 8 bases from J, with 2 bases between. Germline V gene sequence: CDR1 LGHDT, CDR2 YNNKEL (reference sequence). The CDR3 length is 12 residues. CDR3: CASSQDYSPLHF. The CDR3 nucleotides read TGTGCCAGCAGCCAAGATTATTCACCCCTCCACTTT.